This T cell receptor beta chain was retrieved from a study of T cell responses to AZD1222 COVID-19 vaccine. Findings and limits, study-wide: Across spike, vaccine-associated CD4 TCRs were found, dominant at 160-218 and 743-854.

Sequencing was performed with immunoSEQ multiplex PCR; in TCRdb, only in-frame clones are kept and a portion is missing. This table has under 85,000 clones, approximately 91% appearing once. This clone was recorded a few times. The antigen is unknown. The J segment lost 2 bases and the V segment lost 3 bases, leaving 4 bases of the junction unmatched. The CDR3 covers 15 residues. Germline V gene sequence: CDR1 LNHDA, CDR2 SQIVND (reference sequence). The sample consisted of peripheral blood, taken on day 0 of AZD1222 vaccination. The origin of this receptor is an adult in good health. This rearrangement joins TRBV19 to TRBJ2-1; 7 positions match TRBD1. In DNA form, the CDR3 reads TGTGCCAGTAGTATCACCCAGGGGGCCTACAATGAGCAGTTCTTC. Its translation is CASSITQGAYNEQFF.